These 32 T cell receptor beta chains originate from one sample sequenced in a study of T cells of healthy individuals. TCRdb ran MiXCR on the 5' RACE reads and lists one entry per CDR3 protein. The table shows about 82,000 distinct CDR3 sequences, with more than 4.5% occurring only once. The receptors derive from a female donor in good health.

By share, this clonotype counts as medium-sized. V and J are TRBV7-9 and TRBJ1-1; TRBD1 is a possible D gene (6 bases). The length of the CDR3 is 12 residues. V was cut by 6 bases and J by 1 base, with 6 bases left in between. Germline V gene data show CDR1 as SEHNR and CDR2 as FQNEAQ (reference sequence). CDR3: CASRGANTEAFF. The CDR3 DNA follows: TGTGCCAGCAGGGGGGCGAACACTGAAGCTTTCTTT.

The chain couples TRBV28 to TRBJ2-7, with 9 bases that match TRBD2. The germline V gene encodes CDR1 MDHEN and CDR2 SYDVKM. This CDR3 is built from 13 residues. The J segment lost 5 bases and the V segment lost 7 bases, leaving 6 bases of the junction unmatched. This chain's CDR3 is CASKVSGSNEQYF. CDR3 sequence (DNA): TGTGCCAGCAAAGTTAGCGGGAGCAACGAGCAGTACTTC.

The chain joins TRBV10-3 to TRBJ1-2, with D possibly TRBD1 on 5 matching bases. The CDR3 is 13 amino acids. The V and J ends lost 4 bases and 8 bases respectively, with 14 bases between them. The germline gives CDR1 ENHRY, CDR2 SYGVKD. The CDR3 loop reads CAISGVQGGGYTF. In DNA, the CDR3 is TGTGCCATCAGTGGGGTCCAGGGTGGCGGCTACACCTTC.

This clonotype came up many times. Here the CDR3 DNA reads TGTGCCAGCTCGCCCAGGGTGTCTAACGAGCAGTACTTC. Translating it yields CASSPRVSNEQYF. V gene TRBV27 combines with J gene TRBJ2-7, with D possibly being TRBD1 (5 bases). Trimming removed 8 bases at V and 5 bases at J, with 16 bases between. Germline V lookup: CDR1 MNHEY, CDR2 SMNVEV (reference sequence). The CDR3 totals 13 residues.

This clonotype was observed at least ten times. This chain links TRBV6-6 with TRBJ1-6, with 10 positions matching TRBD1. Germline V CDR1 and CDR2: MNHNY, SVGAGI (reference sequence). The CDR3 is made up of 14 amino acids. Trimming cost V 6 bases and J 6 bases; bases outside gene matches: 2. Here the CDR3 reads CASSGDRGNSPLHF. The CDR3 DNA reads as TGTGCCAGCAGCGGGGACAGGGGTAATTCACCCCTCCACTTT.

In this sample, this clonotype turned up many times. The gene calls are TRBV7-2 and TRBJ2-7, with 7 bases aligning to TRBD2. Trimming removed 5 bases from V and 0 bases from J; junction bases left unmatched: 7. CDR1 SGHTA and CDR2 FQGNSA come from the germline V gene. CDR3 length: 15 amino acids. The CDR3 DNA follows: TGTGCCAGCAGCGCAAGAGGCGGGAGCTCCTACGAGCAGTACTTC. Translation: CASSARGGSSYEQYF.

This clonotype was seen repeatedly, ten times or more. This chain uses TRBV6-2 or TRBV6-3 with TRBJ1-2; possibly TRBD1 for D (5 bases). Trimming pared 2 bases from V and 5 bases from J, leaving 12 bases between. CDR1 is MNHEY and CDR2 is SVGEGT in the germline V gene. The CDR3 extends over 14 amino acids. The DNA of the CDR3 is TGTGCCAGCAGTTACGAGGGGACTTCGTATGGCTACACCTTC. This translates into CASSYEGTSYGYTF.

Comment on this clonotype: It may be a read error: a sequence one base away is much more abundant. The rearrangement uses TRBV6-5 and TRBJ2-7; no clear D. V lost 5 bases and J 2 bases, leaving 13 bases between the germline ends. The germline CDR1 and CDR2 sequences are MNHEY and SVGAGI. This CDR3 has 14 amino acids. CDR3 sequence: CASSQESQPYEQYF. CDR3 coding DNA: TGTGCCAGCAGTCAGGAAAGCCAACCCTACGAGCAGTACTTC.

This clonotype was observed many times. The V and J genes are TRBV6-5 and TRBJ1-2; D might be TRBD1 (5 bases). The CDR3 loop spans 16 amino acids. The V end was cut by 0 bases, the J end by 1 base, with 12 bases between. Germline V gene data show CDR1 as MNHEY and CDR2 as SVGAGI. The CDR3 DNA is TGTGCCAGCAGTTACTCCTTTTCCAGGGATAACTATGGCTACACCTTC. This encodes CASSYSFSRDNYGYTF.

This clonotype occurred many times. The V call is TRBV20-1, the J call TRBJ2-2; maybe TRBD2 (5 bases). The CDR3 length is 13 residues. The ends were cut back, 1 base at V and 5 bases at J, with 8 bases in the middle. Germline-derived CDR1 and CDR2 are DFQATT and SNEGSKA (reference sequence). In DNA, the CDR3 is TGCAGTGCTAGAGGCCGGGAAACCGGGGAGCTGTTTTTT. Translating gives CSARGRETGELFF.

This clonotype was seen many times. The J gene is TRBJ1-2, the V gene TRBV29-1; TRBD1 is a possible D gene (5 bases). Germline loops: CDR1 SQVTM, CDR2 ANQGSEA. The V end lost 4 bases, the J end lost 2 bases, and 14 bases lay between the germline ends. The CDR3 spans 14 residues. CDR3 amino acids: CSVVSGTTNYGYTF. CDR3 DNA sequence: TGCAGCGTTGTGTCAGGGACGACAAACTATGGCTACACCTTC.

Many counts were recorded for this clonotype. V and J are TRBV5-1 and TRBJ2-3; 11 bases are a match to TRBD2. V lost 2 bases and J lost 1; bases outside the gene matches: 9. The germline CDR1 and CDR2 sequences are SGHRS and YFSETQ. CDR3 size: 18 residues. CDR3 coding DNA: TGCGCCAGCAGCTTTATAGAACTAGCGGGAGAGGGCACAGATACGCAGTATTTT. Protein sequence: CASSFIELAGEGTDTQYF.

This clonotype was found many times. J is TRBJ2-1 and V is TRBV29-1; TRBD2 is a possible D gene (5 bases). CDR1 SQVTM and CDR2 ANQGSEA come from the germline V gene. This CDR3 is built from 15 residues. The germline V and J ends were trimmed by 4 bases and 6 bases, with 19 bases remaining between them. The CDR3, as DNA: TGCAGCGTTGTCGACTACTCGAGATTAAGCAATGAGCAGTTCTTC. Translated, it gives CSVVDYSRLSNEQFF.

In its sample, this clonotype was seen many times. The rearrangement links TRBV6-1 to TRBJ2-7, with TRBD1 identical over 8 bases. CDR3 size: 15 residues. Germline loops: CDR1 MNHNS, CDR2 SASEGT. Trimming cost V 6 bases and J 3 bases; bases outside gene matches: 10. CDR3 coding DNA: TGTGCCAGCAGAGACCATACGGGACAGGACTACGAGCAGTACTTC. It yields the protein CASRDHTGQDYEQYF.

This clonotype occurred many times. The chain links TRBV18 to TRBJ2-3, with D perhaps TRBD2 (5 bases). CDR1 KGHSH and CDR2 LQKENI come from the germline V gene. CDR3 length: 16 amino acids. V shed 0 bases and J shed 3 bases, with 13 bases lying between them. For the CDR3, the DNA is TGTGCCAGCTCACCACCAGGGAGAAGTGCTACAGATACGCAGTATTTT. Amino acids: CASSPPGRSATDTQYF. The full variable domain, rest sourced from reference TRBV18 and TRBJ2-3, is NAGVMQNPRHLVRRRGQEARLRCSPMKGHSHVYWYRQLPEEGLKFMVYLQKENIIDESGMPKERFSAEFPKEGPSILRIQQVVRGDSAAYFCASSPPGRSATDTQYFGPGTRLTVL.

The rearrangement uses TRBV6-5 and TRBJ2-3, with no clear D. Between the trimmed V and J ends, which lost 10 bases and 1 base, there was a span of 12 bases. The CDR3 consists of 13 residues. Germline V CDR1 and CDR2: MNHEY, SVGAGI. The CDR3 nucleotides are TGTGCCACTGCAAAGGACGGCACAGATACGCAGTATTTT. Its protein is CATAKDGTDTQYF.

With regard to this clonotype: One junction end does not reproduce the germline sequence, and a read error may be involved. The chain joins TRBV4-3 to TRBJ2-7; 8 bases are a match to TRBD2. Germline CDR1 and CDR2: LGHNA and YSLEER. The length of the CDR3 is 14 residues. The DNA of the CDR3 is TGCGCCAGCAGCCAAGGGCGGGGGGACTACGGGCAGTACTTC. This translates into CASSQGRGDYGQYF.

This clonotype was seen repeatedly, ten times or more. V and J are TRBV7-2 and TRBJ1-1, with a weak D call TRBD1 (5 bases). Between the trimmed V and J ends, which lost 1 base and 9 bases, there was a span of 15 bases. The CDR3 runs to 14 residues. Germline assignment: CDR1 SGHTA and CDR2 FQGNSA. CDR3 sequence reads: CASSLEGAGIKAFF. The CDR3 nucleotides read TGTGCCAGCAGCTTAGAAGGGGCAGGGATAAAAGCTTTCTTT. The full variable domain, rest sourced from reference TRBV7-2 and TRBJ1-1, is GAGVSQSPSNKVTEKGKDVELRCDPISGHTALYWYRQSLGQGLEFLIYFQGNSAPDKSGLPSDRFSAERTGGSVSTLTIQRTQQEDSAVYLCASSLEGAGIKAFFGQGTRLTVV.

This clonotype was seen a handful of times. The V call is TRBV20-1, the J call TRBJ1-1, with D possibly matching TRBD1 (5 bases). V was cut by 0 bases and J by 5 bases, with 16 bases left in between. The CDR3 extends over 15 amino acids. Germline values: CDR1 DFQATT, CDR2 SNEGSKA (reference sequence). This chain's CDR3 is CSARDQGGTGTEAFF. The CDR3 nucleotides are TGCAGTGCTAGAGATCAGGGAGGGACGGGGACTGAAGCTTTCTTT.

This clonotype has only a few counts. The V call is TRBV5-1, the J call TRBJ1-1; 7 positions agree with TRBD1. CDR1 is SGHRS and CDR2 is YFSETQ in the germline V gene. Trimming removed 3 bases from V and 4 bases from J; junction bases left unmatched: 9. The length of the CDR3 is 15 residues. CDR3 nucleotide sequence: TGCGCCAGCAGCTGGGAGTTAGGGGGCCGCACTGAAGCTTTCTTT. Translation: CASSWELGGRTEAFF. Variable domain in full (rest from reference TRBV5-1 and TRBJ1-1): KAGVTQTPRYLIKTRGQQVTLSCSPISGHRSVSWYQQTPGQGLQFLFEYFSETQRNKGNFPGRFSGRQFSNSRSEMNVSTLELGDSALYLCASSWELGGRTEAFFGQGTRLTVV.

This clonotype occurred many times. This rearrangement joins TRBV2 to TRBJ1-5; TRBD1 might be the D (6 bases). Germline V lookup: CDR1 SNHLY, CDR2 FYNNEI. This CDR3 comprises 13 residues. Trimming removed 4 bases from V and 8 bases from J, with 12 bases in between. CDR3 sequence: CASSGVGAKPQHF. The CDR3 coding sequence is TGTGCCAGCAGTGGGGTGGGGGCGAAGCCCCAGCATTTT.

In its sample, this clonotype was seen many times. The chain carries TRBV6-5 and TRBJ2-7; maybe TRBD1 (6 bases). Trimming shortened V by 5 bases and J by 0 bases, and 11 bases separated the two germline ends. Germline values: CDR1 MNHEY, CDR2 SVGAGI. The CDR3 runs 14 residues. The CDR3: CASSPGGSSYEQYF. In nucleotides, the CDR3 is TGTGCCAGCAGTCCTGGGGGCTCCTCCTACGAGCAGTACTTC.

This clonotype was counted at least ten times. V is TRBV20-1 and J is TRBJ2-1, with TRBD2 matching over 12 bases. The germline CDR1 and CDR2 sequences are DFQATT and SNEGSKA (reference sequence). The CDR3 consists of 16 residues. V trimming: 5 bases; J trimming: 2 bases; junction bases outside the gene matches: 7. CDR3 sequence (DNA): TGCAGTGCTGGAACTAGCGGGAGGCTCCCCTACAATGAGCAGTTCTTC. It encodes CSAGTSGRLPYNEQFF.

The chain employs TRBV6-6 and TRBJ1-3; 9 bases fit TRBD1. Germline lookup yields CDR1 MNHNY and CDR2 SVGAGI (reference sequence). This CDR3 has 16 amino acids. Germline trimming cut 5 bases from V and 4 bases from J; bases unmatched to any gene: 9. The CDR3 region has the DNA TGTGCCAGCAGTCAGCCGGGACAGGGCTCGGGAAACACCATATATTTT. Translating gives CASSQPGQGSGNTIYF.

This clonotype was observed a few times. This sequence joins TRBV13 and TRBJ2-1; 9 bases line up with TRBD2. CDR1 and CDR2 from the germline V gene are PRHDT and FYEKMQ (reference sequence). The ends lost 0 bases at V and 2 bases at J; junction bases unmatched: 20. This CDR3 region has 22 residues. The CDR3 nucleotides are TGTGCCAGCAGCTTAGGCCTATCACGGGCTAGCGGGATAGGTTCGCCCTACAATGAGCAGTTCTTC. As protein: CASSLGLSRASGIGSPYNEQFF.

The CDR3 region has the DNA TGTGCCAGCAGCCCCCCGACCGGGGAGCTGTTTTTT. Translating gives CASSPPTGELFF. The chain uses TRBV7-2 and TRBJ2-2; no firm D call. The CDR3 has 12 amino acids. Deletions cut 5 bases from V and 5 bases from J, with 6 bases between. Germline V gene data show CDR1 as SGHTA and CDR2 as FQGNSA.

The chain carries TRBV2 and TRBJ2-3; maybe TRBD2 (5 bases). Trimming removed 3 bases from V and 2 bases from J, with 12 bases in between. Germline CDR1 reads SNHLY; CDR2 reads FYNNEI. This CDR3 comprises 15 residues. Written as DNA, the CDR3 is TGTGCCAGCAGTGACGCCCTAGCAGTCACAGATACGCAGTATTTT. The encoded protein is CASSDALAVTDTQYF.

At least ten counts were recorded for this clonotype. The chain recombines TRBV4-2 with TRBJ2-1; D is perhaps TRBD2 (6 bases). Per the germline V gene, CDR1 is LGHNA and CDR2 is YNFKEQ. The CDR3 has 15 amino acids. The V and J ends lost 0 bases and 9 bases respectively, with 15 bases between them. The CDR3, as DNA: TGTGCCAGCAGCCAAGAGGTCGGCATGGGGGGTGAGCAGTTCTTC. Translation gives CASSQEVGMGGEQFF.

On this clonotype: The DNA is left out, because the CDR3 cannot be placed on it with certainty; the CDR3 is given as TCRdb lists it. This chain joins TRBV6-2 or TRBV6-3 and TRBJ2-5; the table names TRBD1, a call not compared with the DNA. Counting both end residues, the CDR3 totals 18 amino acids. Germline V gene data show CDR1 as MNHEY and CDR2 as SVGEGT. The CDR3 spells CASSQGLLAELSWETQYF.

This clonotype appeared many times. The chain combines TRBV10-3 with TRBJ2-1; 10 nucleotides match TRBD2. The CDR3 totals 12 residues. In germline, CDR1 is ENHRY, CDR2 SYGVKD. Germline trimming cut 6 bases from V and 10 bases from J; bases unmatched to any gene: 3. Here the CDR3 reads CAIREAGGEQFF. The CDR3 DNA follows: TGTGCCATCAGGGAAGCGGGAGGGGAGCAGTTCTTC.

The gene calls are TRBV7-2 and TRBJ2-5; D gene unclear. Trimming took off 5 bases at V and 2 bases at J, with 9 bases between the two ends. The CDR3 is 13 residues long. Germline-derived CDR1 and CDR2 are SGHTA and FQGNSA. The CDR3 nucleotides are TGTGCCAGCAGCACGACCGTTCAAGAGACCCAGTACTTC. As protein: CASSTTVQETQYF.

The chain recombines TRBV11-2 with TRBJ2-1; the match to TRBD1 covers 7 bases. The length of the CDR3 is 16 residues. Germline V gene sequence: CDR1 SGHAT, CDR2 FQNNGV. V lost 5 bases and J lost 0; bases outside the gene matches: 7. The CDR3 sequence: CASSRGGLSSYNEQFF. CDR3 in DNA: TGTGCCAGCAGCCGAGGGGGCCTGAGCTCCTACAATGAGCAGTTCTTC.